Shown below are 7 T cell receptor beta chains from a single sample sequenced in a study of response to subunit inactivated influenza vaccine. TCRdb re-analysed the RT-PCR reads in MiXCR, keeping a single row per CDR3 protein. The sample lists more than 450,000 distinct CDR3 sequences; 10% to 15% were seen once. Sequencing used PBMCs from blood, obtained on the day of vaccination. These TCRs come from a man in his fifties who received an inactivated influenza vaccine.

This clonotype turned up a few times. The chain employs TRBV7-6 and TRBJ2-5; D might be TRBD1 (7 bases). V lost 3 bases and J lost 4, with 12 bases in between. The CDR3 length is 14 residues. Germline V CDR1 and CDR2: SGHVS, FNYEAQ. The CDR3 DNA follows: TGTGCCAGCAGCTTTCAGGGGGGTCCAGAGACCCAGTACTTC. Its protein product is CASSFQGGPETQYF.

In its sample, this clonotype was seen a few times. The chain has TRBV12-3 or TRBV12-4 and TRBJ2-1, with D hard to call. With 7 bases removed from V and 2 bases from J, the gap between germline ends came to 15 bases. This CDR3 has 15 residues. The CDR3 region is CASTTPGGTYNEQFF. CDR3 sequence (DNA): TGTGCCAGCACCACCCCTGGCGGAACCTACAATGAGCAGTTCTTC.

This clonotype came up many times. The chain has TRBV5-1 and TRBJ2-7, with D uncertain. CDR3 length: 15 amino acids. In germline, CDR1 is SGHRS, CDR2 YFSETQ. V lost 0 bases and J 5 bases, leaving 15 bases between the germline ends. The CDR3 coding sequence is TGCGCCAGCAGCTTGGGCGTCCGTCGTGGGGACGAGCAGTACTTC. Translation: CASSLGVRRGDEQYF.

V usage is TRBV7-2 and J usage is TRBJ1-6, with D tentatively TRBD1 (6 bases). The CDR3 has 15 residues. Germline-derived CDR1 and CDR2 are SGHTA and FQGNSA. V lost 2 bases and J lost 7, with 12 bases in between. For the CDR3, the DNA is TGTGCCAGCAGCTTAATGTCCAGGGGCAATTCACCCCTCCACTTT. Its translation is CASSLMSRGNSPLHF.

This clonotype was counted at least ten times. CDR3 protein: CASSSSTVAKGGLIYNEQFF. The CDR3 DNA sequence: TGTGCCAGCAGTAGTTCGACCGTAGCAAAGGGGGGTTTGATCTACAATGAGCAGTTCTTC. The chain combines TRBV28 with TRBJ2-1; either TRBD1 or TRBD2 may supply D (6 bases each). V dropped 5 bases and J dropped 3 bases, with 29 bases sitting between them. This CDR3 contains 20 residues. Germline CDR1 and CDR2: MDHEN and SYDVKM. The entire variable domain, with the rest obtained from reference TRBV28 and TRBJ2-1, is as follows: DVKVTQSSRYLVKRTGEKVFLECVQDMDHENMFWYRQDPGLGLRLIYFSYDVKMKEKGDIPEGYSVSREKKERFSLILESASTNQTSMYLCASSSSTVAKGGLIYNEQFFGPGTRLTVL.

This clonotype came up a few times. V gene TRBV5-1 combines with J gene TRBJ2-5; D not resolved. The V gene lost 2 bases and the J gene lost 5 bases, with 13 bases spanning the gap. Per the germline V gene, CDR1 is SGHRS and CDR2 is YFSETQ. CDR3 length: 14 residues. CDR3 sequence (DNA): TGCGCCAGCAGCTTTGATTACTACCGGGAGACCCAGTACTTC. This gives the protein CASSFDYYRETQYF.

This chain uses TRBV6-2 or TRBV6-3 with TRBJ2-1; 8 bases align to TRBD2. This CDR3 region has 18 residues. With 0 bases clipped from V and 9 bases from J, the junction kept 16 bases outside the gene matches. Germline V lookup: CDR1 MNHEY, CDR2 SVGEGT. CDR3 sequence reads: CASSYSRFLTGGLIEQFF. The CDR3 region has the DNA TGTGCCAGCAGTTACTCGAGATTCCTAACGGGAGGGCTTATTGAGCAGTTCTTC.